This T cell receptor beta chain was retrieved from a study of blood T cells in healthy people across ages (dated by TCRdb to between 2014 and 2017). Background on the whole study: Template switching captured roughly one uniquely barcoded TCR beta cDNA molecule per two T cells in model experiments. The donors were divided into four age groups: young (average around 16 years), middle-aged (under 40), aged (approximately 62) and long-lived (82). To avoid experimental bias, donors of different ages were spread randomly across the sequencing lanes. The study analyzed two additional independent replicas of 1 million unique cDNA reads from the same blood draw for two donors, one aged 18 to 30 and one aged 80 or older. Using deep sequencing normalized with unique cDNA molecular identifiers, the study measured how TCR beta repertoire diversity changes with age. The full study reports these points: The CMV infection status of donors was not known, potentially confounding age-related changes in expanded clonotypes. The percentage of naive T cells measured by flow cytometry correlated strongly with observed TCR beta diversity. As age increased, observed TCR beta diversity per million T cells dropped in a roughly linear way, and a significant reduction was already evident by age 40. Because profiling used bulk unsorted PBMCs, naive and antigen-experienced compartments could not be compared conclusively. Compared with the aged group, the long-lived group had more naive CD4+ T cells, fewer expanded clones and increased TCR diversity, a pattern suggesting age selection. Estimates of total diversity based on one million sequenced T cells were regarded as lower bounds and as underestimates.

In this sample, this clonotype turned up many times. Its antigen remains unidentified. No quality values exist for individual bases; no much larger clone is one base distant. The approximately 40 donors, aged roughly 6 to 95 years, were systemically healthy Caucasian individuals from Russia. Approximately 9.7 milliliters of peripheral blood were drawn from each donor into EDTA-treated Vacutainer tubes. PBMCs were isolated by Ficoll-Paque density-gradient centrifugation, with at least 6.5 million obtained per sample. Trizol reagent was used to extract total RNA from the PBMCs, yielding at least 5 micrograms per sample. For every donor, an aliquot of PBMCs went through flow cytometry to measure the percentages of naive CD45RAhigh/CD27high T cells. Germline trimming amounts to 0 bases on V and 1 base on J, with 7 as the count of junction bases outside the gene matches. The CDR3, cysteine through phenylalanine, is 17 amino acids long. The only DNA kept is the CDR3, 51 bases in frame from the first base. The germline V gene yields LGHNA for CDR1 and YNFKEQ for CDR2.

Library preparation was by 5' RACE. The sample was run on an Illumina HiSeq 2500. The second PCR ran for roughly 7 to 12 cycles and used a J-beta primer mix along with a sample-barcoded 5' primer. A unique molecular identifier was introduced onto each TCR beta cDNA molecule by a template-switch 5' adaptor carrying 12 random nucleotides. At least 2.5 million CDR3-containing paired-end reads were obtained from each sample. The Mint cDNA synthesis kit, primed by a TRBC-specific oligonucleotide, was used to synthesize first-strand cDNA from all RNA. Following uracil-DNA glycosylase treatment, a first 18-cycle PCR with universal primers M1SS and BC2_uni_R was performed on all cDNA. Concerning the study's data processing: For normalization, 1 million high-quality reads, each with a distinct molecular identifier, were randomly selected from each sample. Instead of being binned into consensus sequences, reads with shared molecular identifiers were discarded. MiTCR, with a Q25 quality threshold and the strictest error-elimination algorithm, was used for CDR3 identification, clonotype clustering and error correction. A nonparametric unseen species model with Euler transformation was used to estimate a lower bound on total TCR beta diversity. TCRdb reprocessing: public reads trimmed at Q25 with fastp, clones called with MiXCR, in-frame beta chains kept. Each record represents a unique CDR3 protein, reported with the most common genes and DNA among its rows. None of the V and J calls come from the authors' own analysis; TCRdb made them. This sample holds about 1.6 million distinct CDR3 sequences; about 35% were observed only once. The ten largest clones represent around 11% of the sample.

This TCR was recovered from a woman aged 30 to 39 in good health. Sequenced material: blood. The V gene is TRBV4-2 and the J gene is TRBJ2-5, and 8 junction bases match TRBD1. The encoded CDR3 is CASSQDPGTGPQETQYF. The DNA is TGTGCCAGCAGCCAAGATCCTGGGACAGGACCCCAAGAGACCCAGTACTTC.